These T cell receptor beta chains were read from a single sample in a study of T cells in localized non-small cell lung cancer. Repertoires were generated with immunoSEQ multiplex PCR, while TCRdb's copy carries only in-frame clones and drops some. The sample contains approximately 49,000 clones, approximately 80% of which appear only once. The starting material was peripheral blood, obtained before any cancer treatment. The receptors derive from a man aged 40 to 75 with stage I squamous cell lung carcinoma. CDR3s include the opening cysteine and the closing phenylalanine or tryptophan. Each record gives: J gene, clone size, CDR3 length, V gene, CDR3 protein. For some rows the clone size is stated as once, few or many, or as a class when expanded; others skip it.

j_call: TRBJ1-2
clone_size: once
cdr3_length: 16
v_call: TRBV7-8
cdr3_aa: CASSLEGDQGARGYTF

j_call: TRBJ1-1
clone_size: .
cdr3_length: 17
v_call: TRBV5-1
cdr3_aa: CASRPPGTLRKNTEAFF

j_call: TRBJ2-5
clone_size: .
cdr3_length: 13
v_call: TRBV29-1
cdr3_aa: CSVMTPYQETQYF

j_call: TRBJ1-4
clone_size: few
cdr3_length: 18
v_call: TRBV7-2
cdr3_aa: CASSSLPGAGGSNEKLFF

j_call: TRBJ2-3
clone_size: .
cdr3_length: 15
v_call: TRBV7-2
cdr3_aa: CASSPSYGGTDTQYF

j_call: TRBJ1-5
clone_size: .
cdr3_length: 15
v_call: TRBV7-2
cdr3_aa: CASSSRGYSNQPQHF

j_call: TRBJ2-1
clone_size: .
cdr3_length: 14
v_call: TRBV27
cdr3_aa: CASSLSGGLDEQFF

j_call: TRBJ1-6
clone_size: once
cdr3_length: 13
v_call: TRBV28
cdr3_aa: CASVSGPNTPLHF

j_call: TRBJ1-5
clone_size: .
cdr3_length: 13
v_call: TRBV7-2
cdr3_aa: CASSPGGNQPQHF

j_call: TRBJ2-7
clone_size: .
cdr3_length: 15
v_call: TRBV2
cdr3_aa: CASREPGQGIYEQYF

j_call: TRBJ2-1
clone_size: .
cdr3_length: 13
v_call: TRBV5-6
cdr3_aa: CASRKEVFNEQFF

j_call: TRBJ1-6
clone_size: medium-sized
cdr3_length: 14
v_call: TRBV7-2
cdr3_aa: CASQRYGANSPLHF

j_call: TRBJ1-2
clone_size: .
cdr3_length: 15
v_call: TRBV6-1
cdr3_aa: CASTKEGQVFDGYTF

j_call: TRBJ1-5
clone_size: .
cdr3_length: 14
v_call: TRBV4-3
cdr3_aa: CASSQSPTHQPQHF

j_call: TRBJ2-1
clone_size: .
cdr3_length: 14
v_call: TRBV18
cdr3_aa: CASSLTGQYNEQFF

j_call: TRBJ1-5
clone_size: .
cdr3_length: 14
v_call: TRBV19
cdr3_aa: CAGGGTSRNQPQHF

j_call: TRBJ1-5
clone_size: .
cdr3_length: 14
v_call: TRBV19
cdr3_aa: CASSTRGGYQPQHF

j_call: TRBJ1-1
clone_size: .
cdr3_length: 15
v_call: TRBV28
cdr3_aa: CASSFRGRGATEAFF

j_call: TRBJ1-1
clone_size: .
cdr3_length: 17
v_call: TRBV18
cdr3_aa: CASSPPNRGSFNSEAFF

j_call: TRBJ2-2
clone_size: few
cdr3_length: 14
v_call: TRBV7-3
cdr3_aa: CASSPSGSSGELFF

j_call: TRBJ1-2
clone_size: few
cdr3_length: 13
v_call: TRBV19
cdr3_aa: CASRPDGWYGYTF

j_call: TRBJ2-3
clone_size: .
cdr3_length: 16
v_call: TRBV4-2
cdr3_aa: CASSQDGLAGADTQYF

j_call: TRBJ1-5
clone_size: .
cdr3_length: 13
v_call: TRBV28
cdr3_aa: CASIPGFNQPQHF

j_call: TRBJ2-6
clone_size: .
cdr3_length: 17
v_call: TRBV5-1
cdr3_aa: CASSTGQPYSGANVLTF

j_call: TRBJ2-5
clone_size: .
cdr3_length: 12
v_call: TRBV6-7
cdr3_aa: CASSYRPETQYF

j_call: TRBJ2-1
clone_size: .
cdr3_length: 11
v_call: TRBV29-1
cdr3_aa: CSVAGGSEQFF

j_call: TRBJ1-1
clone_size: few
cdr3_length: 15
v_call: TRBV2
cdr3_aa: CASSLDRSPNTEAFF

j_call: TRBJ2-4
clone_size: .
cdr3_length: 14
v_call: TRBV6-5
cdr3_aa: CASSFRQGSDIQYF

j_call: TRBJ2-3
clone_size: few
cdr3_length: 14
v_call: TRBV5-1
cdr3_aa: CASSPDRGVDTQYF

j_call: TRBJ1-1
clone_size: .
cdr3_length: 13
v_call: TRBV30
cdr3_aa: CARLGQGDTEAFF

j_call: TRBJ1-5
clone_size: .
cdr3_length: 13
v_call: TRBV7-3
cdr3_aa: CASSLGHDQPQHF

j_call: TRBJ2-5
clone_size: .
cdr3_length: 16
v_call: TRBV28
cdr3_aa: CASTLNRAGRGETQYF

j_call: TRBJ2-7
clone_size: .
cdr3_length: 15
v_call: TRBV28
cdr3_aa: CASSPSTWNSYEQYF

j_call: TRBJ2-3
clone_size: .
cdr3_length: 15
v_call: TRBV18
cdr3_aa: CASSPAETSTDTQYF

j_call: TRBJ2-7
clone_size: few
cdr3_length: 15
v_call: TRBV29-1
cdr3_aa: CSVEDRSVQTYEQYF

j_call: TRBJ2-5
clone_size: .
cdr3_length: 12
v_call: TRBV18
cdr3_aa: CASSPSQETQYF

j_call: TRBJ1-5
clone_size: .
cdr3_length: 13
v_call: TRBV19
cdr3_aa: CASSIDHNQPQHF

j_call: TRBJ2-7
clone_size: .
cdr3_length: 12
v_call: TRBV6-5
cdr3_aa: CASRRDEYEQYF

j_call: TRBJ1-2
clone_size: .
cdr3_length: 16
v_call: TRBV4-2
cdr3_aa: CASSQTASGTNYGYTF

j_call: TRBJ2-7
clone_size: .
cdr3_length: 14
v_call: TRBV5-4
cdr3_aa: CASSLRRSDYEQYF

j_call: TRBJ2-6
clone_size: .
cdr3_length: 15
v_call: TRBV30
cdr3_aa: CAWSDGSSGANVLTF

j_call: TRBJ1-4
clone_size: .
cdr3_length: 15
v_call: TRBV18
cdr3_aa: CASSPPGRTNEKLFF

j_call: TRBJ1-2
clone_size: .
cdr3_length: 14
v_call: TRBV4-3
cdr3_aa: CASSQDLGTNGYTF

j_call: TRBJ2-1
clone_size: .
cdr3_length: 14
v_call: TRBV5-6
cdr3_aa: CASSLGQFYNEQFF

j_call: TRBJ2-3
clone_size: .
cdr3_length: 12
v_call: TRBV7-2
cdr3_aa: CASSLYTDTQYF

j_call: TRBJ2-3
clone_size: .
cdr3_length: 12
v_call: TRBV2
cdr3_aa: CASSGSGDTQYF

j_call: TRBJ2-5
clone_size: once
cdr3_length: 13
v_call: TRBV11-3
cdr3_aa: CASSVTARGTQYF

j_call: TRBJ2-2
clone_size: .
cdr3_length: 15
v_call: TRBV19
cdr3_aa: CASRGLAGGEGELFF

j_call: TRBJ2-1
clone_size: .
cdr3_length: 20
v_call: TRBV18
cdr3_aa: CASSPPNSLGTLSSYNEQFF

j_call: TRBJ2-3
clone_size: .
cdr3_length: 16
v_call: TRBV19
cdr3_aa: CASSVIAGGNTDTQYF

j_call: TRBJ2-7
clone_size: .
cdr3_length: 14
v_call: TRBV28
cdr3_aa: CASSSTRGAAEQYF

j_call: TRBJ2-1
clone_size: few
cdr3_length: 15
v_call: TRBV7-9
cdr3_aa: CASSLEAGAYNEQFF

j_call: TRBJ2-7
clone_size: few
cdr3_length: 15
v_call: TRBV19
cdr3_aa: CASSMEGSSHYEQYF

j_call: TRBJ1-5
clone_size: .
cdr3_length: 14
v_call: TRBV7-2
cdr3_aa: CASSIDGLNQPQHF

j_call: TRBJ2-7
clone_size: .
cdr3_length: 14
v_call: TRBV18
cdr3_aa: CASFRPGPHAEQYF

j_call: TRBJ2-3
clone_size: .
cdr3_length: 16
v_call: TRBV4-1
cdr3_aa: CASSLTVGGAGDTQYF

j_call: TRBJ2-3
clone_size: .
cdr3_length: 16
v_call: TRBV9
cdr3_aa: CASSVEGWRGGDTQYF

j_call: TRBJ1-1
clone_size: few
cdr3_length: 15
v_call: TRBV5-1
cdr3_aa: CASSKETVGGTEAFF